This T cell receptor beta chain comes out of a study of shared clonotypes between healthy human individuals. Deep-level running was used for the assay. The protocol was immunoSEQ multiplex PCR, while the TCRdb copy is restricted to in-frame clones and leaves out a portion. The data hold nearly 2 million clones, with around 96% observed a single time. The CDR3 is 17 amino acids. The trim removed 3 bases at V and 1 base at J, leaving 9 bases unmatched. Germline V gene lookup returns CDR1 WNHNN and CDR2 SYGVQD (reference sequence). Selected positively for CCR7 and CD45RO-negative, naive CD8 cells excluded terminally differentiated effector memory CD45RA+ cells. Study-wide results and caveats: Sorted-subset sequencing, rarefaction showed, was incomplete despite large depth.

As for this clone: Its matching antigen is unknown.

Input material: naive CD8+ T cells sorted from blood. The rearrangement joins TRBV10-1 to TRBJ2-3; 8 nucleotides line up with TRBD2. The TCR originated in a man younger than 30 in good health. CDR3 bases: TGCGCCAGCAGTGACCACCTAGCGGGCTCCGGCACAGATACGCAGTATTTT. Translation gives CASSDHLAGSGTDTQYF.